The clone carrying this T cell receptor beta chain appeared a few times. Trimming at V came to 1 base and at J to 6 bases, leaving 8 bases not matched to a gene. The germline gives CDR1 SGHRS, CDR2 YFSETQ. CDR3 length: 16 residues. Donors contributed one heparinised blood draw apiece, averaging approximately 100 mL. The data derive from a study of beta chain features in type 1 diabetes. Expressed TCRB transcripts were sequenced after all isolated RNA was converted to cDNA. Libraries were prepared by immunoSEQ multiplex PCR; TCRdb keeps only in-frame clonotypes and omits some of them. The sample shows 860,000 or so clones, roughly 15% of them seen only once.

This clonotype was obtained from a woman under 30 in good health. V is TRBV5-1 and J is TRBJ2-1; TRBD2 aligns across 9 bases. The specimen sequenced was naive CD4+ T cells from blood. The CDR3 spells CASSLTLAGVSNEQFF. CDR3 DNA sequence: TGCGCCAGCAGCTTGACCTTAGCGGGAGTAAGCAATGAGCAGTTCTTC.